These 8 T cell receptor beta chains originate from one sample sequenced in a study of tumor-infiltrating lymphocytes in primary liver carcinoma. With about 470 ng total RNA as template and a constant-region primer, TCR beta cDNA was made. Generation of the TCR beta libraries relied on three nested multiplex PCR rounds using slightly modified ARM-PCR. TRBV1-TRBV30 forward primers paired with a C-beta reverse primer drove the first two PCR rounds, approximately 11 cycles each. TCRdb recomputed calls from the multiplex PCR reads with MiXCR, one row per CDR3 protein. There are 330,000 or so distinct CDR3 sequences in the sample; 65% occur only once, and 5.5% to 8% lies in the top ten. Both blood RNA, taken from unsorted whole blood, and germline DNA were extracted. Material for sequencing was peripheral blood. The receptors were sampled from a middle-aged man with primary liver carcinoma and hepatitis B virus infection.

The chain joins TRBV4-2 to TRBJ2-5; D unclear. The CDR3 extends over 14 amino acids. Trimming left V 3 bases short and J 5 bases short, with 13 bases between. Germline loops: CDR1 LGHNA, CDR2 YNFKEQ. CDR3 in DNA: TGTGCCAGCAGCCAGTGTCTAACGATCGAGACCCAGTACTTC. Its protein is CASSQCLTIETQYF.

A note on this clonotype: Just one base apart from a much larger clone, this may be a read error. The chain uses TRBV4-2 and TRBJ1-2; 7 bases align to TRBD1. The CDR3 is 15 amino acids. Germline CDR1 reads LGHNA; CDR2 reads YNFKEQ. The CDR3 DNA follows: TGTGCCAGCAGCCATAAAATGACAGGGAACTATGGCTACGCCTTC. Translated: CASSHKMTGNYGYAF.

This clonotype was seen a handful of times. J is TRBJ2-7 and V is TRBV28; 12 bases fit TRBD2. The CDR3 runs to 15 residues. The V and J ends lost 3 bases and 5 bases, in that order; junction bases with no gene match: 5. Per germline, CDR1 MDHEN and CDR2 SYDVKM. CDR3 in amino acids: CASSLTSGSLNEQYF. The CDR3 nucleotides are TGTGCCAGCAGTTTGACTAGCGGGAGTCTGAACGAGCAGTACTTC.

This clonotype was counted a few times. This chain connects TRBV28 to TRBJ2-3, with D possibly matching TRBD1 (7 bases). Germline CDR1 reads MDHEN; CDR2 reads SYDVKM. The CDR3 is made up of 15 amino acids. Trimming shortened V by 5 bases and J by 4 bases, and 16 bases separated the two germline ends. CDR3 in amino acids: CASSPRQGGSDTQYF. In DNA form, the CDR3 reads TGTGCCAGCAGTCCCCGACAGGGAGGTTCAGATACGCAGTATTTT.

This sequence joins TRBV6-2 or TRBV6-3 and TRBJ2-2, with D possibly TRBD1 on 6 matching bases. Germline V gene data show CDR1 as MNHEY and CDR2 as SVGEGT. There are 18 residues in the CDR3. The V gene lost 5 bases and the J gene lost 0 bases, with 19 bases spanning the gap. DNA for the CDR3: TGTGCCAGCAGTAAAAAACCAGGGGTACGTCCGAACACCGGGGAGCTGTTTTTT. It translates to CASSKKPGVRPNTGELFF.

Comment on this clonotype: One end of the junction does not line up with germline, which may come from a read error. The chain combines TRBV29-1 with TRBJ2-7; D gene unclear. Germline CDR1 SQVTM, CDR2 ANQGSEA. The CDR3 spans 14 residues. The CDR3 sequence: CSGSVSGLTYEEYF. In DNA form, the CDR3 reads TGCAGCGGGTCAGTATCGGGTCTTACGTACGAGGAGTACTTC.

As to this clonotype: Possible read error: a much larger clone is one base away. This chain uses TRBV6-1 with TRBJ1-5, with D unclear. Germline CDR1 is MNHNS and CDR2 is SASEGT. The CDR3 loop spans 15 amino acids. The ends were cut back, 8 bases at V and 5 bases at J, with 19 bases in the middle. The CDR3 nucleotides read TGTGCCAGCCGACGGTCTGGAAGGTGGGATCAGCCCCAGCATTTT. It translates to CASRRSGRWDQPQHF.

As concerns this clonotype: This could be a read error, since a much larger clone is one nucleotide away. The V and J genes are TRBV6-9 and TRBJ2-3, with D perhaps TRBD2 (6 bases). CDR3 length: 16 residues. Germline V gene lookup returns CDR1 MNHGY and CDR2 SVAAGI. The ends were cut back, 3 bases at V and 1 base at J, with 14 bases in the middle. The chain's CDR3 is CASSYLTSARTDTQYF. In nucleotides, the CDR3 is TGTGCCAGCAGTTACTTGACTAGTGCCCGCACAGATACGCAGTATTTT.